The rows below give T cell receptor beta chains drawn from one sample of a study of blood T cell repertoires in COVID-19. Using immunoSEQ multiplex PCR, the repertoire was profiled, and TCRdb retains in-frame clones only, with some absent. This table has about 180,000 clones, approximately 84% appearing once. Sequencing was done on a sample of peripheral blood. These receptors all stem from a man aged 18 to 35 with active or convalescent COVID-19. Both conserved end residues are part of each CDR3. The D gene is left open where the match is weak. Clone size is given for some rows only: seen once, a few or many times, or a class if the clone is expanded.

V: TRBV18; J: TRBJ2-1; D: TRBD1; size: NA; CDR3: CASSPQGQVSYNEQFF; DNA: TGTGCCAGCTCACCACAGGGACAGGTCTCCTACAATGAGCAGTTCTTC
V: TRBV7-8; J: TRBJ1-3; D: TRBD1; size: NA; CDR3: CASSQDRGPDTIYF; DNA: TGTGCCAGCAGCCAGGACAGGGGGCCGGACACCATATATTTT
V: TRBV28; J: TRBJ2-5; D: NA; size: NA; CDR3: CASSQGFQETQYF; DNA: TGTGCCAGCTCTCAGGGGTTCCAAGAGACCCAGTACTTC
V: TRBV19; J: TRBJ1-4; D: TRBD1; size: NA; CDR3: CASSMDRPNEKLFF; DNA: TGTGCCAGTAGTATGGACAGGCCTAATGAAAAACTGTTTTTT
V: TRBV19; J: TRBJ2-7; D: NA; size: NA; CDR3: CASSLSGVGAYEQYF; DNA: TGTGCCAGTAGCCTTTCGGGGGTGGGGGCCTACGAGCAGTACTTC
V: TRBV18; J: TRBJ2-7; D: TRBD1; size: NA; CDR3: CASSPFSRQGANEQYF; DNA: TGTGCCAGCTCACCTTTTTCGAGACAGGGGGCAAACGAGCAGTACTTC
V: TRBV6-2/TRBV6-3; J: TRBJ2-7; D: TRBD1; size: NA; CDR3: CASSFTGGYEQYF; DNA: TGTGCCAGCAGTTTTACAGGGGGCTACGAGCAGTACTTC
V: TRBV4-3; J: TRBJ1-5; D: NA; size: once; CDR3: CASSQDREQPQHF; DNA: TGCGCCAGCAGCCAGGACAGAGAACAGCCCCAGCATTTT
V: TRBV4-2; J: TRBJ2-7; D: TRBD1; size: NA; CDR3: CAGSLRDRANEQYF; DNA: TGTGCCGGCAGCCTCCGGGACAGGGCCAACGAGCAGTACTTC
V: TRBV6-5; J: TRBJ2-1; D: TRBD2; size: NA; CDR3: CASRLAGGPYNEQFF; DNA: TGTGCCAGCAGGTTAGCGGGAGGTCCCTACAATGAGCAGTTCTTC
V: TRBV28; J: TRBJ2-7; D: TRBD1; size: NA; CDR3: CASRTWDRPYEQYF; DNA: TGTGCCAGCAGGACATGGGACAGACCCTACGAGCAGTACTTC
V: TRBV7-3; J: TRBJ2-1; D: TRBD2; size: NA; CDR3: CASSLLRTSSYNEQFF; DNA: TGTGCCAGCAGCTTACTTCGGACTAGCAGTTACAATGAGCAGTTCTTC
V: TRBV5-4; J: TRBJ2-7; D: TRBD1; size: NA; CDR3: CASSLGAPGQGAYEQYF; DNA: TGTGCCAGCAGCTTGGGAGCACCGGGACAGGGGGCTTACGAGCAGTACTTC
V: TRBV19; J: TRBJ1-1; D: TRBD1; size: NA; CDR3: CASSSRRGQKGAEAFF; DNA: TGTGCCAGTAGTTCAAGACGGGGACAGAAGGGCGCTGAAGCTTTCTTT
V: TRBV3-1/TRBV3-2; J: TRBJ2-1; D: TRBD2; size: NA; CDR3: CASSPWTSGSNEQFF; DNA: TGTGCCAGCAGCCCCTGGACTAGCGGGAGCAATGAGCAGTTCTTC
V: TRBV4-3; J: TRBJ2-5; D: NA; size: NA; CDR3: CASSQDRQGWETQYF; DNA: TGCGCCAGCAGCCAAGATCGGCAGGGCTGGGAGACCCAGTACTTC
V: TRBV4-1; J: TRBJ2-7; D: TRBD1; size: NA; CDR3: CASSDIGQGGYEQYF; DNA: TGCGCCAGCAGCGACATCGGACAGGGGGGATACGAGCAGTACTTC
V: TRBV27; J: TRBJ2-1; D: TRBD2; size: NA; CDR3: CASSFPTSGRDEQFF; DNA: TGTGCCAGCAGTTTCCCGACTAGCGGGAGGGACGAGCAGTTCTTC
V: TRBV5-1; J: TRBJ2-3; D: NA; size: NA; CDR3: CASSSGQRDTQYF; DNA: TGCGCCAGCAGCTCCGGACAGAGAGATACGCAGTATTTT
V: TRBV5-5; J: TRBJ1-3; D: TRBD1; size: NA; CDR3: CASSPGQGRNTIYF; DNA: TGTGCCAGCAGCCCGGGACAGGGGCGAAACACCATATATTTT
V: TRBV28; J: TRBJ1-2; D: NA; size: NA; CDR3: CASTLMGYYGYTF; DNA: TGTGCCAGCACCCTGATGGGCTACTATGGCTACACCTTC
V: TRBV4-1; J: TRBJ2-2; D: TRBD1; size: NA; CDR3: CASSQEVGQGFTGELFF; DNA: TGCGCCAGCAGCCAAGAAGTGGGACAGGGCTTTACCGGGGAGCTGTTTTTT
V: TRBV7-8; J: TRBJ2-5; D: TRBD2; size: NA; CDR3: CASSKQILAGGAETQYF; DNA: TGTGCCAGCAGCAAACAGATTCTCGCGGGGGGTGCAGAGACCCAGTACTTC
V: TRBV11-2; J: TRBJ2-7; D: TRBD2; size: once; CDR3: CASSLFSGLAGEDEQYF; DNA: TGTGCCAGCAGCTTATTCTCGGGGCTAGCGGGAGAGGACGAGCAGTACTTC
V: TRBV6-1; J: TRBJ1-6; D: NA; size: NA; CDR3: CASSELRDSYNSPLHF; DNA: TGTGCCAGCAGTGAATTAAGAGACAGCTATAATTCACCCCTCCACTTT
V: TRBV9; J: TRBJ1-2; D: NA; size: NA; CDR3: CASSPQGGNYGYTF; DNA: TGTGCCAGCAGCCCCCAGGGAGGGAACTATGGCTACACCTTC
V: TRBV2; J: TRBJ1-5; D: NA; size: NA; CDR3: CASRADKHYNQPQHF; DNA: TGTGCCAGCAGGGCCGACAAGCATTACAATCAGCCCCAGCATTTT
V: TRBV5-1; J: TRBJ2-3; D: TRBD2; size: NA; CDR3: CASSLDTGGRYTQYF; DNA: TGCGCCAGCAGCTTGGACACGGGAGGACGGTATACGCAGTATTTT
V: TRBV6-2/TRBV6-3; J: TRBJ2-3; D: TRBD2; size: NA; CDR3: CASSSSGTPQRTQYF; DNA: TGTGCCAGCAGTTCCAGCGGGACCCCACAGAGGACGCAGTATTTT
V: TRBV6-5; J: TRBJ2-7; D: NA; size: NA; CDR3: CASSYRRSGLEQYF; DNA: TGTGCCAGCAGTTACCGACGGAGCGGGCTCGAGCAGTACTTC
V: TRBV28; J: TRBJ1-4; D: NA; size: NA; CDR3: CASYRGLENEKLFF; DNA: TGTGCCAGCTACCGAGGCCTAGAAAATGAAAAACTGTTTTTT
V: TRBV7-2; J: TRBJ1-3; D: NA; size: NA; CDR3: CASSLRLSTAGNTIYF; DNA: TGTGCCAGCAGCTTACGACTCTCAACCGCTGGAAACACCATATATTTT
V: TRBV11-2; J: TRBJ1-4; D: TRBD1; size: NA; CDR3: CASTPGGFTNEKLFF; DNA: TGTGCCAGCACCCCAGGGGGCTTCACTAATGAAAAACTGTTTTTT
V: TRBV28; J: TRBJ2-3; D: TRBD2; size: NA; CDR3: CASSSLLAGGTDTQYF; DNA: TGTGCCAGCAGTTCCCTTTTAGCGGGGGGCACAGATACGCAGTATTTT
V: TRBV25-1; J: TRBJ1-2; D: NA; size: few; CDR3: CASSEQTGGYGYTF; DNA: TGTGCCAGCAGTGAACAAACGGGAGGCTATGGCTACACCTTC
V: TRBV28; J: TRBJ1-2; D: TRBD1; size: NA; CDR3: CASRWGQGAHGYTF; DNA: TGTGCCAGCAGGTGGGGACAGGGGGCCCATGGCTACACCTTC
V: TRBV7-7; J: TRBJ1-1; D: NA; size: NA; CDR3: CASSLVQGVDTEAFF; DNA: TGTGCCAGCAGCTTAGTGCAGGGTGTCGACACTGAAGCTTTCTTT
V: TRBV29-1; J: TRBJ2-2; D: TRBD1; size: NA; CDR3: CSVKAGGVRTGELFF; DNA: TGCAGCGTTAAGGCAGGGGGCGTGCGGACCGGGGAGCTGTTTTTT
V: TRBV11-2; J: TRBJ2-1; D: TRBD2; size: NA; CDR3: CASRPGLADEQFF; DNA: TGTGCCAGCAGACCGGGACTAGCGGATGAGCAGTTCTTC